This record looks at one T cell receptor (beta chain) sequence and its context. After removal of 6 bases from V and 5 bases from J, the junction contained 4 bases not matched to a gene. This CDR3 has 14 amino acids. Germline CDR1 reads WSHSY; CDR2 reads SAAADI. This specimen belongs to a study of cytomegalovirus exposure and HLA in healthy donors. Looking at the study overall: Earlier, 95 million to 130 million unique TCR beta sequences were recovered from around 180 million T cells by an analysis.

PCR employed 60 Vbeta and 13 Jbeta primers. This table comes from immunoSEQ multiplex PCR, and its TCRdb copy is limited to in-frame clones, with some not included. Of fewer than 200,000 clones listed, approximately 80% are singletons. The sequence came from a woman in her thirties or forties in good health and CMV-seropositive. This sequence joins TRBV10-2 and TRBJ2-3; 11 positions match TRBD2. The source material was PBMCs. CDR3 loop: CASRLAGALDTQYF. The CDR3 coding sequence is TGCGCCAGCAGACTAGCGGGGGCCTTAGATACGCAGTATTTT.